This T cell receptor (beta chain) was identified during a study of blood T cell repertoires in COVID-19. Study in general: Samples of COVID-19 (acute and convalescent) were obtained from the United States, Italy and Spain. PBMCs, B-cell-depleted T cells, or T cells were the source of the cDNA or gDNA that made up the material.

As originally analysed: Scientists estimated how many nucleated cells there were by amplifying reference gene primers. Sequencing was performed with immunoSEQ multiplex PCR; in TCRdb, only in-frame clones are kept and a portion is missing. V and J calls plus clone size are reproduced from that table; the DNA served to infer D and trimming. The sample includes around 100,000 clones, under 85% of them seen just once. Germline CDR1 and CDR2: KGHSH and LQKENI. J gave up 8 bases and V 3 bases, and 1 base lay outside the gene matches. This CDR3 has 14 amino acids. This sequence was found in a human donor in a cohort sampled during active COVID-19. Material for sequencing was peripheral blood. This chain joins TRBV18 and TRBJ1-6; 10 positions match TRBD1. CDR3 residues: CASSPGTGDSPLHF. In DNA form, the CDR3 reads TGTGCCAGCTCACCCGGGACAGGGGATTCACCCCTCCACTTT.